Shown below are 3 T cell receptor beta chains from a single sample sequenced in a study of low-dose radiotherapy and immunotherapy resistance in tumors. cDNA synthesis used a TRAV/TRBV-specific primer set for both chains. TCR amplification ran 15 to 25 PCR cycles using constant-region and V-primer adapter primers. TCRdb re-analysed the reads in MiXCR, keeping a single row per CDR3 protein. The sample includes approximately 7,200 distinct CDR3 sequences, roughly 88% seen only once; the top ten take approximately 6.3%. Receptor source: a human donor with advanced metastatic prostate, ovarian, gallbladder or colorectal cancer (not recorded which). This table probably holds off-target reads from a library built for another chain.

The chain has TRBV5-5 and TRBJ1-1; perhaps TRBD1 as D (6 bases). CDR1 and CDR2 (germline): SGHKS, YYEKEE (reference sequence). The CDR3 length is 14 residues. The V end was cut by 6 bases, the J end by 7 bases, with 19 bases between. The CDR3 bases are TGTGCCAGCAACCCGGGGGGGGGGGCTGGTGAAGCTTTCTTT. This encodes CASNPGGGAGEAFF.

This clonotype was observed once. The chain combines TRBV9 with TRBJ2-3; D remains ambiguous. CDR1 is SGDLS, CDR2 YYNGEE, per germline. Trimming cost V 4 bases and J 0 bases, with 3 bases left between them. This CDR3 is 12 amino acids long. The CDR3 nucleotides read TGTGCCAGCAGCTTCAGCACAGATACGCAGTATTTT. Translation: CASSFSTDTQYF.

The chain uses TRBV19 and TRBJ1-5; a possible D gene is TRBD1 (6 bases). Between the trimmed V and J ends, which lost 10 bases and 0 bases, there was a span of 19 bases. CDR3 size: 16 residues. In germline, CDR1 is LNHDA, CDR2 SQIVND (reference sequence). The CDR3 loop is CATHLTGSDSNQPQHF. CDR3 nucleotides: TGTGCCACCCACTTAACAGGGTCCGATAGCAATCAGCCCCAGCATTTT.